The next 26 T cell receptor beta chains were all read from a single sample in a study of T cell responses to AZD1222 COVID-19 vaccine. TCRdb's copy holds only in-frame clones and misses some; the assay was immunoSEQ multiplex PCR. The sample holds about 110,000 clones, 80% to 95% seen once. The sample here was peripheral blood, taken 28 days after the second AZD1222 dose. Receptors originate from an adult who received the AZD1222 COVID-19 vaccine.

The V and J genes are TRBV2 and TRBJ1-2; D ambiguous. Trimming took 2 bases from V and 8 from J, leaving 9 bases between them. The CDR3 runs 12 residues. Germline V gives CDR1 SNHLY, CDR2 FYNNEI. CDR3 sequence reads: CASSESGEGYTF. The CDR3 DNA reads TGTGCCAGCAGTGAATCCGGGGAAGGCTACACCTTC.

This chain connects TRBV6-5 to TRBJ1-2, with D unresolved. This CDR3 region has 15 residues. From germline, CDR1 is MNHEY and CDR2 SVGAGI. Trimming removed 6 bases from V and 0 bases from J, with 14 bases in between. The CDR3 loop is CASRPLPTTNYGYTF. The CDR3 region has the DNA TGTGCCAGCAGGCCACTACCCACAACTAACTATGGCTACACCTTC.

The J gene is TRBJ1-3, the V gene TRBV20-1; D may be TRBD1 (6 bases). V lost 3 bases and J 2 bases, leaving 14 bases between the germline ends. CDR1 is DFQATT and CDR2 is SNEGSKA in the germline V gene (reference sequence). There are 15 residues in the CDR3. Here the CDR3 DNA reads TGCAGTGCTAGTGGTCCCCAGGGGACTGGAAACACCATATATTTT. Amino acid sequence: CSASGPQGTGNTIYF.

Here the CDR3 reads CASSLGQGASKNIQYF. In nucleotides, the CDR3 is TGCGCCAGCAGCTTGGGACAGGGGGCAAGCAAAAACATTCAGTACTTC. The V call is TRBV5-1, the J call TRBJ2-4; TRBD1 matches at 10 bases. Losses at the gene ends were 0 bases for V and 3 bases for J; bases not matched to a gene: 3. Germline V gene sequence: CDR1 SGHRS, CDR2 YFSETQ. The CDR3 totals 16 residues.

The genes are TRBV9 and TRBJ2-2; D is unclear. The CDR3 contains 14 residues. Germline lookup yields CDR1 SGDLS and CDR2 YYNGEE. Trimming took 3 bases from V and 3 from J, leaving 9 bases between them. In nucleotides, the CDR3 is TGTGCCAGCAGCGAAGAGGCGTACACCGGGGAGCTGTTTTTT. Its protein is CASSEEAYTGELFF.

This chain links TRBV5-1 with TRBJ2-6; D might be TRBD1 (6 bases). Trimming removed 0 bases at V and 1 base at J, with 8 bases between. The CDR3 has 16 amino acids. Germline lookup yields CDR1 SGHRS and CDR2 YFSETQ. In DNA, the CDR3 is TGCGCCAGCAGCTTGGAGACAGGTTCTGGGGCCAACGTCCTGACTTTC. It specifies CASSLETGSGANVLTF.

This sequence joins TRBV18 and TRBJ1-2; 7 nucleotides line up with TRBD1. CDR1 is KGHSH, CDR2 LQKENI, per germline. V trimming: 3 bases; J trimming: 4 bases; junction bases outside the gene matches: 2. CDR3 size: 13 residues. The CDR3 is CASSPGQPYGYTF. The CDR3 coding sequence is TGTGCCAGCTCACCGGGACAGCCCTATGGCTACACCTTC.

The chain has TRBV27 and TRBJ2-7, with 7 bases lining up with TRBD1. The CDR3 runs to 14 residues. The J segment lost 3 bases and the V segment lost 4 bases, leaving 6 bases of the junction unmatched. Germline V gene lookup returns CDR1 MNHEY and CDR2 SMNVEV (reference sequence). CDR3 sequence: CASSWAGTVYEQYF. In nucleotides, the CDR3 is TGTGCCAGCAGTTGGGCCGGGACAGTCTACGAGCAGTACTTC.

The chain combines TRBV15 with TRBJ2-7, with D hard to call. Germline CDR1 is LNHNV and CDR2 is YYDKDF (reference sequence). V was clipped by 0 bases and J by 5 bases, with 11 bases between them. The CDR3 totals 14 residues. The CDR3 loop is CATSRDVYVDEQYF. The CDR3 nucleotides are TGTGCCACCAGCAGAGATGTCTACGTTGACGAGCAGTACTTC.

This clone turned up a few times. The J gene is TRBJ1-1, the V gene TRBV7-9; D possibly corresponds to TRBD1 (6 bases). Germline CDR1 SEHNR, CDR2 FQNEAQ (reference sequence). The CDR3 spans 15 residues. With 4 bases removed from V and 5 bases from J, the gap between germline ends came to 17 bases. For the CDR3, the DNA is TGTGCCAGCAGCTCGACGAGGGTTCAGGGGACTGAAGCTTTCTTT. This translates into CASSSTRVQGTEAFF.

The chain has TRBV7-2 and TRBJ2-1; D is perhaps TRBD2 (6 bases). CDR1 is SGHTA and CDR2 is FQGNSA in the germline V gene. The CDR3 sequence is 13 residues long. V was trimmed by 5 bases and J by 9 bases, leaving 14 bases between them. The CDR3 DNA reads as TGTGCCAGCAGCGTTGAGATAGCGGCTGAGCAGTTCTTC. Its protein product is CASSVEIAAEQFF.

This clone was counted a single time. The rearrangement joins TRBV5-6 to TRBJ2-1; D remains unclear. Trimming removed 1 base from V and 6 bases from J, with 5 bases in between. The CDR3 covers 12 residues. Germline V gives CDR1 SGHDT, CDR2 YYEEEE. CDR3 loop: CASSLIGNEQFF. In nucleotides, the CDR3 is TGTGCCAGCAGCTTGATTGGCAATGAGCAGTTCTTC.

The chain has TRBV29-1 and TRBJ1-3; the D gene is possibly TRBD1 (5 bases). Germline lookup yields CDR1 SQVTM and CDR2 ANQGSEA. V was cut by 7 bases and J by 3 bases, with 13 bases left in between. CDR3 size: 13 residues. In DNA form, the CDR3 reads TGCAGCGCTCTCGGCAGGGTTGGAAACACCATATATTTT. It encodes CSALGRVGNTIYF. Based on the CDR3 plus reference TRBV29-1 and TRBJ1-3, the full variable domain is SAVISQKPSRDICQRGTSLTIQCQVDSQVTMMFWYRQQPGQSLTLIATANQGSEATYESGFVIDKFPISRPNLTFSTLTVSNMSPEDSSIYLCSALGRVGNTIYFGEGSWLTVV.

This clone was recorded only once. The chain links TRBV30 to TRBJ1-1; the D is unclear. CDR1 is GTSNPN, CDR2 SVGIG, per germline (reference sequence). V lost 6 bases, J lost 0 bases, and 11 bases lay in between. CDR3 length: 13 residues. The DNA of the CDR3 is TGTGCCTGCCAGACAAATTTGAACACTGAAGCTTTCTTT. It is translated as CACQTNLNTEAFF. Full variable domain (rest looked up from reference TRBV30 and TRBJ1-1): SQTIHQWPATLVQPVGSPLSLECTVEGTSNPNLYWYRQAAGRGLQLLFYSVGIGQISSEVPQNLSASRPQDRQFILSSKKLLLSDSGFYLCACQTNLNTEAFFGQGTRLTVV.

The chain employs TRBV18 and TRBJ1-2; D is uncertain. The CDR3 contains 15 residues. Trimming cost V 6 bases and J 3 bases, with 17 bases left between them. Germline V gives CDR1 KGHSH, CDR2 LQKENI. The CDR3 region is CASSTAAASYYGYTF. The CDR3 DNA reads TGTGCCAGCTCCACGGCGGCGGCTTCATACTATGGCTACACCTTC.

This chain connects TRBV27 to TRBJ1-1, with D possibly TRBD1 on 5 matching bases. This CDR3 is 12 amino acids long. CDR1 MNHEY and CDR2 SMNVEV come from the germline V gene (reference sequence). Trimming pared 5 bases from V and 10 bases from J, leaving 14 bases between. CDR3 coding DNA: TGTGCCAGCAGTGGGGGGTTTGGAGCAGCTTTCTTT. Protein product: CASSGGFGAAFF.

The J gene is TRBJ1-2, the V gene TRBV19, with TRBD1 as a possible D gene (6 bases). CDR1 and CDR2 from the germline V gene are LNHDA and SQIVND (reference sequence). The V gene lost 7 bases and the J gene lost 4 bases, with 19 bases spanning the gap. CDR3 length: 15 amino acids. For the CDR3, the DNA is TGTGCCAGTACCATCCCCCAGGGGCGAAGCTATGGCTACACCTTC. The encoded protein is CASTIPQGRSYGYTF. Drawing the rest from reference TRBV19 and TRBJ1-2, the complete variable domain is DGGITQSPKYLFRKEGQNVTLSCEQNLNHDAMYWYRQDPGQGLRLIYYSQIVNDFQKGDIAEGYSVSREKKESFPLTVTSAQKNPTAFYLCASTIPQGRSYGYTFGSGTRLTVV.

CDR3 in amino acids: CSASAPTSGGYEQYF. DNA of the CDR3: TGCAGTGCTAGTGCGCCGACTAGCGGGGGGTACGAGCAGTACTTC. The genes are TRBV20-1 and TRBJ2-7; TRBD2 agrees at 13 bases. V trimming: 3 bases; J trimming: 4 bases; junction bases outside the gene matches: 6. This CDR3 is built from 15 residues. In germline, CDR1 is DFQATT, CDR2 SNEGSKA (reference sequence).

The V call is TRBV12-3 or TRBV12-4, the J call TRBJ1-1, with D unclear. The CDR3 sequence is 13 residues long. Trimming took 6 bases from V and 1 from J, leaving 9 bases between them. CDR3 in amino acids: CASRDDRNTEAFF. In DNA, the CDR3 is TGTGCCAGCAGAGACGACCGGAACACTGAAGCTTTCTTT.

V is TRBV29-1 and J is TRBJ2-1; the match to TRBD2 covers 10 bases. The CDR3 loop spans 14 amino acids. V lost 6 bases, J lost 9 bases, and 11 bases stayed unmatched. CDR1 and CDR2 from the germline V gene are SQVTM and ANQGSEA. CDR3 sequence: CSVRPSGRSSEQFF. The CDR3 DNA reads as TGCAGCGTGAGGCCTAGCGGGAGATCAAGTGAGCAGTTCTTC.

This chain uses TRBV3-1 (or the pseudogene TRBV3-2) with TRBJ1-2, with D unclear. This CDR3 is built from 16 residues. Germline V gene sequence: CDR1 LGHDT, CDR2 YNNKEL (reference sequence). Trimming removed 0 bases from V and 4 bases from J, with 15 bases in between. The CDR3 loop reads CASSQDLEAESYGYTF. In DNA form, the CDR3 reads TGTGCCAGCAGCCAAGATCTAGAGGCGGAATCCTATGGCTACACCTTC.

V and J are TRBV6-1 and TRBJ2-7; D remains ambiguous. The V end lost 2 bases, the J end lost 4 bases, and 9 bases lay between the germline ends. The CDR3 has 13 residues. Germline lookup yields CDR1 MNHNS and CDR2 SASEGT. CDR3 DNA: TGTGCCAGCAGTGAAAAAGTGAATTACGAGCAGTACTTC. It yields the protein CASSEKVNYEQYF.

The chain couples TRBV7-2 to TRBJ1-5; 9 nucleotides align to TRBD1. This CDR3 has 15 residues. From germline, CDR1 is SGHTA and CDR2 FQGNSA. V shed 1 base, J shed 4 bases, and the junction held 2 bases outside the gene matches. CDR3 protein: CASSLVQGANQPQHF. In nucleotides, the CDR3 is TGTGCCAGCAGCTTAGTACAGGGGGCGAATCAGCCCCAGCATTTT.

This clone turned up a few times. The genes are TRBV28 and TRBJ1-2; 7 bases fit TRBD1. The germline V gene has CDR1 MDHEN and CDR2 SYDVKM. V lost 6 bases to trimming and J lost 7 bases; unmatched junction nucleotides: 8. The CDR3 sequence is 13 residues long. The CDR3 reads CASSRQGGGGYTF. The CDR3 DNA reads TGTGCCAGCAGCAGACAGGGTGGCGGTGGCTACACCTTC.

The chain links TRBV28 to TRBJ1-2; D is undetermined. The CDR3 length is 13 residues. Trimming cost V 2 bases and J 6 bases, with 10 bases left between them. Per germline, CDR1 MDHEN and CDR2 SYDVKM. The CDR3 DNA reads as TGTGCCAGCAGTTTAGAGCCCCCGGATGGCTACACCTTC. Translated, it gives CASSLEPPDGYTF.

J is TRBJ1-1 and V is TRBV9; the match to TRBD1 covers 10 bases. The CDR3 contains 18 residues. Trimming at V came to 0 bases and at J to 3 bases, leaving 11 bases not matched to a gene. Germline V gene data show CDR1 as SGDLS and CDR2 as YYNGEE. This chain's CDR3 is CASSVEGQGRSEDTEAFF. CDR3 nucleotide sequence: TGTGCCAGCAGCGTAGAGGGACAGGGGCGATCGGAGGACACTGAAGCTTTCTTT.